Sequencing of this TCR beta chain was carried out in a study of T cell changes during pregnancy in multiple sclerosis. Trimming stripped 2 bases from V and 4 bases from J, with 5 bases between. CDR3 length: 12 amino acids. CDR1 and CDR2 (germline): MDHEN, SYDVKM. Profiled with immunoSEQ multiplex PCR; TCRdb holds only in-frame clones, not every one. The table lists fewer than 150,000 clones, around 97% of them singletons. The chain employs TRBV28 and TRBJ1-2; maybe TRBD1 (5 bases). Sequences were derived from peripheral blood, sampled after pregnancy. This receptor was taken from a female donor with multiple sclerosis, enrolled in a pregnancy study. The CDR3 bases are TGTGCCAGCAGTTTAAGGGGCTATGGCTACACCTTC. Protein: CASSLRGYGYTF.